This entry lists 22 T cell receptor beta chains sequenced from one sample in a study of cytomegalovirus exposure and HLA in healthy donors. It was with 60 Vbeta and 13 Jbeta primers that the PCR ran. Only in-frame clones appear in the TCRdb table, and some are missing; sequencing was by immunoSEQ multiplex PCR. Seen here are more than 60,000 clones, approximately 80% observed once, and the top ten hold over 2.5%. Material: PBMCs. These receptors originate from a man aged 18 to 30 in good health and CMV-seronegative.

The rearrangement links TRBV21-1 to TRBJ2-2; no check of the table's D call, TRBD2, against the DNA was made. TRBV21-1 is a pseudogene locus. The CDR3 has 15 amino acids. CDR3 sequence reads: CAGPGGKEGHGELFF. The DNA for the CDR3 is TGTGCCGGCCCAGGCGGCAAGGAGGGCCACGGGGAGCTGTTTTTT.

The chain carries TRBV23-1 and TRBJ2-5; no clear D gene. TRBV23-1 is noted as an ORF with a role that remains uncertain. V gave up 7 bases and J gave up 4 bases, with 16 bases separating them. This CDR3 has 14 amino acids. CDR3 sequence (DNA): TGCGCCAGCATCACTTCCCGATCGGGAGAGACCCAGTACTTC. Amino acids: CASITSRSGETQYF.

The rearrangement joins TRBV7-2 to TRBJ1-1, with 7 bases aligning to TRBD1. Germline CDR1 SGHTA, CDR2 FQGNSA. The J segment lost 7 bases and the V segment lost 6 bases, leaving 11 bases of the junction unmatched. CDR3 length equals 14 residues. The CDR3: CASSFSPGTDEAFF. CDR3 DNA: TGTGCCAGCAGTTTTTCCCCAGGGACAGATGAAGCTTTCTTT.

The chain is built from TRBV27 and TRBJ2-2; maybe TRBD1 (5 bases). From germline, CDR1 is MNHEY and CDR2 SMNVEV (reference sequence). Trimming cost V 6 bases and J 5 bases, with 19 bases left between them. This CDR3 contains 16 residues. The CDR3 is CASSIQTAHGTGELFF. The CDR3 DNA reads TGTGCCAGCAGCATCCAGACAGCACACGGGACCGGGGAGCTGTTTTTT.

V gene TRBV4-2 combines with J gene TRBJ1-2; 7 bases are a match to TRBD1. CDR3 size: 14 residues. Germline-derived CDR1 and CDR2 are LGHNA and YNFKEQ. After removal of 11 bases from V and 1 base from J, the junction contained 10 bases not matched to a gene. The CDR3 spells CASQQGILNYGYTF. For the CDR3, the DNA is TGTGCCTCCCAACAGGGGATCCTTAACTATGGCTACACCTTC.

V is TRBV18 and J is TRBJ1-2; D is possibly TRBD1 (6 bases). Trimming shortened V by 2 bases and J by 0 bases, and 16 bases separated the two germline ends. CDR1 and CDR2 (germline): KGHSH, LQKENI. This CDR3 is built from 17 residues. The CDR3: CASSPRAGQLSNYGYTF. DNA of the CDR3: TGTGCCAGCTCACCAAGAGCCGGACAGTTATCTAACTATGGCTACACCTTC.

This clone turned up a few times. The chain links TRBV30 to TRBJ2-1, with D maybe TRBD2 (6 bases). The CDR3 contains 14 residues. Looked up from germline, CDR1 is GTSNPN and CDR2 is SVGIG (reference sequence). V was clipped by 0 bases and J by 8 bases, with 14 bases between them. The CDR3 reads CAWSVRLWGDEQFF. The CDR3 nucleotides are TGTGCCTGGAGTGTAAGATTATGGGGGGATGAGCAGTTCTTC.

The chain links TRBV5-6 to TRBJ2-3, with D unresolved. V lost 2 bases and J 6 bases, leaving 4 bases between the germline ends. The CDR3 spans 11 residues. Per germline, CDR1 SGHDT and CDR2 YYEEEE. The CDR3 sequence is CASSFADTQYF. The CDR3 DNA reads as TGTGCCAGCAGCTTCGCGGATACGCAGTATTTT.

V and J are TRBV7-3 and TRBJ2-1; possible D gene TRBD2, 6 bases. V was cut by 5 bases and J by 10 bases, with 18 bases left in between. The CDR3 contains 14 residues. The germline CDR1 and CDR2 sequences are SGHTA and FQGTGA. The CDR3: CASSRGTPFEEQFF. In DNA, the CDR3 is TGTGCCAGCAGCCGCGGGACTCCTTTCGAGGAGCAGTTCTTC.

The rearrangement uses TRBV11-2 and TRBJ2-2, with unresolved D. CDR1 is SGHAT and CDR2 is FQNNGV in the germline V gene. V lost 5 bases to trimming and J lost 9 bases, with 10 bases between them. This CDR3 comprises 12 residues. DNA of the CDR3: TGTGCCAGCAGCCGTTCTGAGAGGGAGCTGTTTTTT. It specifies CASSRSERELFF.

The V gene is TRBV21-1, the J gene TRBJ2-3; the table's TRBD1 call for D was not verified on the DNA. TRBV21-1 is labeled a pseudogene. The CDR3 is made up of 16 amino acids. The CDR3 DNA reads as TGTGCCAGCAGCAAAGGAGGGACAGGGTGCACAGATACGCAGTATTTT. It codes for CASSKGGTGCTDTQYF.

J is TRBJ1-5 and V is TRBV10-2; 7 nucleotides agree with TRBD1. Trimming at V came to 6 bases and at J to 3 bases, leaving 8 bases not matched to a gene. In germline, CDR1 is WSHSY, CDR2 SAAADI. The CDR3 runs 15 residues. This CDR3 reads CASRRDSSSNQPQHF. The DNA for the CDR3 is TGCGCCAGCAGGAGGGACAGCTCGTCCAATCAGCCCCAGCATTTT.

Only one count was recorded for this clone. The chain links TRBV2 to TRBJ1-1, with TRBD1 matching over 7 bases. Germline CDR1 is SNHLY and CDR2 is FYNNEI. CDR3 size: 15 residues. Trimming at V came to 6 bases and at J to 3 bases, leaving 10 bases not matched to a gene. The CDR3 DNA is TGTGCCAGCAGAGACAGGGCGAGCGTAGACACTGAAGCTTTCTTT. Amino acid sequence: CASRDRASVDTEAFF.

The rearrangement joins TRBV6-1 to TRBJ1-5; D is unclear. The CDR3 is 15 residues long. Germline V gene data show CDR1 as MNHNS and CDR2 as SASEGT. V was cut by 6 bases and J by 2 bases, with 14 bases left in between. CDR3 DNA: TGTGCCAGCAGCCCCGGTTTTTTAGGCAATCAGCCCCAGCATTTT. Its protein is CASSPGFLGNQPQHF.

The sample holds a few counts of this clone. J is TRBJ2-7 and V is TRBV7-2; 7 bases agree with TRBD1. CDR3 length: 13 residues. V gave up 4 bases and J gave up 7 bases; unmatched junction bases: 7. Germline V gives CDR1 SGHTA, CDR2 FQGNSA. The CDR3 loop reads CASSSRTGREQYV. The CDR3 region has the DNA TGTGCCAGCAGCTCCAGGACAGGTAGGGAGCAGTACGTC.

The rearrangement joins TRBV30 to TRBJ2-1; no clear D. Looked up from germline, CDR1 is GTSNPN and CDR2 is SVGIG (reference sequence). The CDR3 totals 14 residues. Trimming left V 0 bases short and J 7 bases short, with 13 bases between. CDR3 bases: TGTGCCTGGAGTGTACTTCGGGTTTCGAATGAGCAGTTCTTC. As protein: CAWSVLRVSNEQFF.

This clone is judged medium-sized. The chain uses TRBV28 and TRBJ2-5, with TRBD1 identical over 9 bases. The germline V gene encodes CDR1 MDHEN and CDR2 SYDVKM. Germline trimming cut 4 bases from V and 4 bases from J; bases unmatched to any gene: 1. The CDR3 covers 13 residues. The CDR3: CASSSDRGETQYF. For the CDR3, the DNA is TGTGCCAGCAGTTCGGACAGGGGAGAGACCCAGTACTTC. The variable domain in full, completed from reference TRBV28 and TRBJ2-5, reads DVKVTQSSRYLVKRTGEKVFLECVQDMDHENMFWYRQDPGLGLRLIYFSYDVKMKEKGDIPEGYSVSREKKERFSLILESASTNQTSMYLCASSSDRGETQYFGPGTRLLVL.

The chain employs TRBV19 and TRBJ1-5, with TRBD1 matching 8 bases. From germline, CDR1 is LNHDA and CDR2 SQIVND (reference sequence). CDR3 size: 15 residues. Trimming removed 1 base from V and 4 bases from J; junction bases left unmatched: 3. The CDR3 loop reads CASSIGDRLNQPQHF. The CDR3 DNA follows: TGTGCCAGTAGTATAGGGGACAGGCTTAATCAGCCCCAGCATTTT. Based on the CDR3 plus reference TRBV19 and TRBJ1-5, the full variable domain is DGGITQSPKYLFRKEGQNVTLSCEQNLNHDAMYWYRQDPGQGLRLIYYSQIVNDFQKGDIAEGYSVSREKKESFPLTVTSAQKNPTAFYLCASSIGDRLNQPQHFGDGTRLSIL.

This clone is deemed medium-sized (0.01 to 0.1%). The same CDR3 also results from other DNA sequences found in this sample. The genes are TRBV6-4 and TRBJ2-3; the match to TRBD2 covers 8 bases. From germline, CDR1 is MRHNA and CDR2 SNTAGT. The CDR3 runs 15 residues. V lost 0 bases, J lost 1 base, and 0 bases stayed unmatched. The DNA of the CDR3 is TGTGCCAGCAGTGACTCGCGGGGGGGCACAGATACGCAGTATTTT. It translates to CASSDSRGGTDTQYF.

The J gene is TRBJ1-5, the V gene TRBV5-6; D unclear. V dropped 1 base and J dropped 4 bases, with 9 bases sitting between them. CDR1 and CDR2 (germline): SGHDT, YYEEEE. This CDR3 comprises 14 residues. In nucleotides, the CDR3 is TGTGCCAGCAGCTTGTCCGGGGTAAATCAGCCCCAGCATTTT. Translating gives CASSLSGVNQPQHF.

The rearrangement joins TRBV19 to TRBJ2-7, with 8 bases that match TRBD1. Germline V gene data show CDR1 as LNHDA and CDR2 as SQIVND (reference sequence). This CDR3 comprises 13 residues. The V gene end was trimmed by 10 bases and the J gene end by 2 bases; junction bases not matched to a gene: 7. The CDR3 spells CATKGQGAYEQYF. As DNA, the CDR3 is TGTGCCACAAAAGGACAGGGTGCCTACGAGCAGTACTTC.

The chain joins TRBV2 to TRBJ2-2; D may be TRBD1 (6 bases). The CDR3 sequence is 15 residues long. Germline-derived CDR1 and CDR2 are SNHLY and FYNNEI. The V and J ends lost 5 bases and 0 bases respectively, with 10 bases between them. The CDR3 loop reads CASSYEGANTGELFF. CDR3 in DNA: TGTGCCAGCAGTTACGAGGGGGCGAACACCGGGGAGCTGTTTTTT.